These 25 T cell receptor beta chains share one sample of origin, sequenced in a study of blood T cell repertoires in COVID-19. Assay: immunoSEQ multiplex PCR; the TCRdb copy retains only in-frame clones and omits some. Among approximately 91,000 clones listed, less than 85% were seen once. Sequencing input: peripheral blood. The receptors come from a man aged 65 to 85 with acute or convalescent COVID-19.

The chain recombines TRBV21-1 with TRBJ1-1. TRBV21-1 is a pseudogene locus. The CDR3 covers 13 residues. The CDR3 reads CASSKGGDTEAFF. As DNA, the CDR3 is TGTGCCAGCAGCAAAGGGGGGGACACTGAAGCTTTCTTT.

The CDR3 DNA reads TGTGCCATCAGTGAATTACCGGGACAGGAGAACACTGAAGCTTTCTTT. Its protein product is CAISELPGQENTEAFF. This chain uses TRBV10-3 with TRBJ1-1; TRBD1 matches 8 bases. Looked up from germline, CDR1 is ENHRY and CDR2 is SYGVKD. This CDR3 spans 16 amino acids. With V trimmed by 3 bases and J by 1 base, 7 bases remained unmatched.

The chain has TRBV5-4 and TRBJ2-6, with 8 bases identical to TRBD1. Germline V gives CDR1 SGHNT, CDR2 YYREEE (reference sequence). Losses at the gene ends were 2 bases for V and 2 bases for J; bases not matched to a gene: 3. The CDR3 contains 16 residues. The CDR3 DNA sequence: TGTGCCAGCAGCTTAGAGACAGGGGCTGGGGCCAACGTCCTGACTTTC. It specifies CASSLETGAGANVLTF.

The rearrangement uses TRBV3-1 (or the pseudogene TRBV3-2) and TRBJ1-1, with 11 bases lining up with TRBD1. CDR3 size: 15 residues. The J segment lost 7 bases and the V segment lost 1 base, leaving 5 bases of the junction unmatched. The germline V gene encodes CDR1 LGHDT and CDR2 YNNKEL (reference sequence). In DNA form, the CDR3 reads TGTGCCAGCAGCCAAGGAGGACAGGGGGCTGGTGAAGCTTTCTTT. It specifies CASSQGGQGAGEAFF.

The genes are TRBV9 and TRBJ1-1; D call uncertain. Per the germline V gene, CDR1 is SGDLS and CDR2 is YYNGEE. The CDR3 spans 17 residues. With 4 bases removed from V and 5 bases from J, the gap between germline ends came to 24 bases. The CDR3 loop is CASSPLLQLGSQTEAFF. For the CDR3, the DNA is TGTGCCAGCAGCCCTCTTCTACAGTTAGGTTCCCAGACTGAAGCTTTCTTT.

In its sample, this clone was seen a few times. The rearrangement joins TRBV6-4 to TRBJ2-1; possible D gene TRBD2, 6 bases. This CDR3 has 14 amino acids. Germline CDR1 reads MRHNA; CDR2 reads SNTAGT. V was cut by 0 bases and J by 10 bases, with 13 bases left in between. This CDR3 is CASSDSSRGTEQFF. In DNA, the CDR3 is TGTGCCAGCAGTGACTCGAGTCGGGGGACCGAGCAGTTCTTC.

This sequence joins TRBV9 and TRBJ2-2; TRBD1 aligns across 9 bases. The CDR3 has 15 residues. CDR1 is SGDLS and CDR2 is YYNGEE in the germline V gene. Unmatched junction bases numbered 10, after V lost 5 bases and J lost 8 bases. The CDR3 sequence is CASSPRTGATGELFF. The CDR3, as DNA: TGTGCCAGCAGTCCAAGGACAGGGGCGACGGGGGAGCTGTTTTTT.

The CDR3 region has the DNA TGCGCCAGCAGCTTGGTAGCAGTTTCCTACGAGCAGTACTTC. It yields the protein CASSLVAVSYEQYF. This chain links TRBV5-1 with TRBJ2-7; D unresolved. Germline V gene data show CDR1 as SGHRS and CDR2 as YFSETQ. The CDR3 runs to 14 residues. The V end lost 0 bases, the J end lost 1 base, and 8 bases lay between the germline ends.

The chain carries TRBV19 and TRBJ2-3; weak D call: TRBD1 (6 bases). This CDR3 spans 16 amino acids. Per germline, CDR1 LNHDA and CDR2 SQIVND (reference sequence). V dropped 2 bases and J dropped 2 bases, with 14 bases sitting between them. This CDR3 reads CASSISRGSPTDTQYF. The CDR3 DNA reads TGTGCCAGTAGTATAAGCAGGGGCTCCCCCACAGATACGCAGTATTTT.

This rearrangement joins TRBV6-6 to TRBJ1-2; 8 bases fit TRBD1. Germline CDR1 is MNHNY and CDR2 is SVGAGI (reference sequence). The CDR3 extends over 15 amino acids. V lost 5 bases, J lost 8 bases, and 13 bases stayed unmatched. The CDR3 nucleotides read TGTGCCAGCAGTGCCGGACAGGGATTTGCAGCCGGCTACACCTTC. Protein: CASSAGQGFAAGYTF.

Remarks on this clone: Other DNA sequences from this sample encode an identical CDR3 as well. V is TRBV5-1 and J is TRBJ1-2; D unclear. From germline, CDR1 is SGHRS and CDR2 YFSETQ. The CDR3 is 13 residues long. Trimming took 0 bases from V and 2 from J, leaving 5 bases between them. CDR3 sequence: CASSLAQNYGYTF. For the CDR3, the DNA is TGCGCCAGCAGCTTGGCTCAGAACTATGGCTACACCTTC.

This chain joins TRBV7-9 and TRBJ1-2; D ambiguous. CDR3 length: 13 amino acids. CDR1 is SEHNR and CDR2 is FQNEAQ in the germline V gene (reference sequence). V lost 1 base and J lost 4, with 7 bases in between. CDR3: CASSLDSSYGYTF. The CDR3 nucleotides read TGTGCCAGCAGCTTAGATAGCAGCTATGGCTACACCTTC.

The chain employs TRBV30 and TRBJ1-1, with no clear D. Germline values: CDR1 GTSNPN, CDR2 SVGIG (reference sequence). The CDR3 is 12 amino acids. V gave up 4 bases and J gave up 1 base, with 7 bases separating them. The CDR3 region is CAWTEWNTEAFF. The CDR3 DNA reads TGTGCCTGGACAGAATGGAACACTGAAGCTTTCTTT.

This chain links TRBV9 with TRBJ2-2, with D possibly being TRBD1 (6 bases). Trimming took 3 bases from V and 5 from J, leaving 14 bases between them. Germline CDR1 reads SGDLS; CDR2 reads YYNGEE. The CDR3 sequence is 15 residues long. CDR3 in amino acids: CASSANEGVTGELFF. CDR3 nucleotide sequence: TGTGCCAGCAGCGCCAATGAGGGGGTGACCGGGGAGCTGTTTTTT.

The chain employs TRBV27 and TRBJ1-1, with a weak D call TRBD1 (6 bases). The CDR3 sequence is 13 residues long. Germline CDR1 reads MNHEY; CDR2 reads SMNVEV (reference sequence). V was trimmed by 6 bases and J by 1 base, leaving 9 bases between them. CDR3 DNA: TGTGCCAGCAGATTACAGGGGAACACTGAAGCTTTCTTT. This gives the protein CASRLQGNTEAFF.

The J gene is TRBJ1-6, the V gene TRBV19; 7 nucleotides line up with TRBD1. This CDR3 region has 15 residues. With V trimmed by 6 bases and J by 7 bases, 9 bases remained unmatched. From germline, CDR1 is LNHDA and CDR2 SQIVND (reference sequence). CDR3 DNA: TGTGCCAGTAGAGCCCGGGACAGACCAAATTCACCCCTCCACTTT. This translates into CASRARDRPNSPLHF.

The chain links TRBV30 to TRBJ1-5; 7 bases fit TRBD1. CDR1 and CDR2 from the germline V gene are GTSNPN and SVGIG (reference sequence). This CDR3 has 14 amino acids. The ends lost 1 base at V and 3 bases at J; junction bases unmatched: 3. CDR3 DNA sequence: TGTGCCTGGAGTGCGACAGGGATCAATCAGCCCCAGCATTTT. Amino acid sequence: CAWSATGINQPQHF. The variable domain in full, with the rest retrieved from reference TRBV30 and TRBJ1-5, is SQTIHQWPATLVQPVGSPLSLECTVEGTSNPNLYWYRQAAGRGLQLLFYSVGIGQISSEVPQNLSASRPQDRQFILSSKKLLLSDSGFYLCAWSATGINQPQHFGDGTRLSIL.

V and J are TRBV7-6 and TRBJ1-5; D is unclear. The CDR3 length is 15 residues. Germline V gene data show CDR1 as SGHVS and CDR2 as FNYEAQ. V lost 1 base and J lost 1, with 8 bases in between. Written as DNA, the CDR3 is TGTGCCAGCAGCTTAGGCGGAAGGAGCAATCAGCCCCAGCATTTT. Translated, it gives CASSLGGRSNQPQHF.

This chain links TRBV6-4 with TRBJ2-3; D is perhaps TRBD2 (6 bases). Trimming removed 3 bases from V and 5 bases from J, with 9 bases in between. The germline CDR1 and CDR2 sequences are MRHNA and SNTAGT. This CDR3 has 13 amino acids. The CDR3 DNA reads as TGTGCCAGCAGTGAGGAGGGGATAGATACGCAGTATTTT. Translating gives CASSEEGIDTQYF.

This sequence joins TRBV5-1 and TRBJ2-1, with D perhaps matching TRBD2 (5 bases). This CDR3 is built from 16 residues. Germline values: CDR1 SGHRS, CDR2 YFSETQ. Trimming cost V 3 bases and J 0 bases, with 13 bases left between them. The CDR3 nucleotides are TGCGCCAGCAGCTATACCCCGGGGAGCTCCTACAATGAGCAGTTCTTC. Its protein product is CASSYTPGSSYNEQFF.

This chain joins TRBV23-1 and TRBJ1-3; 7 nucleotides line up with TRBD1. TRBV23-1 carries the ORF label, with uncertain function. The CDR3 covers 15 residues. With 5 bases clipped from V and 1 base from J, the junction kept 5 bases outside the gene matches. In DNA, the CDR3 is TGCGCCAGCAGTATCGGACAGGCGTCTGGAAACACCATATATTTT. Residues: CASSIGQASGNTIYF.

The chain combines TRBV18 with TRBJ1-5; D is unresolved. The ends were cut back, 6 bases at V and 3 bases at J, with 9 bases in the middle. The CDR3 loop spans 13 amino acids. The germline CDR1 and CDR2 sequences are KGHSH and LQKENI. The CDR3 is CASSSTINQPQHF. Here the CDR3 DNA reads TGTGCCAGCTCGTCGACAATCAATCAGCCCCAGCATTTT.

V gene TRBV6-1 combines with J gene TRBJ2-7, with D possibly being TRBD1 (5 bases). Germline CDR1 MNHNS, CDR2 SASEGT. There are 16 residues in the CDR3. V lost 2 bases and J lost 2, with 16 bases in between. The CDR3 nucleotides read TGTGCCAGCAGTGAACCGTCAGGGAAGTCCCCCTACGAGCAGTACTTC. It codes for CASSEPSGKSPYEQYF.

CDR3 sequence: CASSSSGDSGELFF. The CDR3 DNA follows: TGTGCCAGCAGCAGCTCCGGGGACTCCGGGGAGCTGTTTTTT. The chain recombines TRBV6-6 with TRBJ2-2; D is perhaps TRBD2 (6 bases). Trimming pared 6 bases from V and 6 bases from J, leaving 14 bases between. The CDR3 consists of 14 residues. The germline V gene encodes CDR1 MNHNY and CDR2 SVGAGI (reference sequence).

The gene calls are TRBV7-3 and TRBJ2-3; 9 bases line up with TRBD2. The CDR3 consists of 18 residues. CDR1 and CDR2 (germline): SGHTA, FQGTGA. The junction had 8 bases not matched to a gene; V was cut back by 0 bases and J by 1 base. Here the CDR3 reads CASSLTGVAGDRTDTQYF. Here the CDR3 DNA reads TGTGCCAGCAGCTTAACGGGTGTAGCGGGAGATCGCACAGATACGCAGTATTTT.